This T cell receptor beta chain was found in a study of neurological immune-mediated disorders. Each sequencing run yielded over 170 million TCR-beta sequences from 15-18 subjects. TCRdb re-derived calls from the 5' RACE reads in MiXCR, one entry per CDR3 protein. The repertoire holds tens of thousands of distinct CDR3 sequences, with roughly 2.6% as singletons. Ten or more counts support this clonotype. Germline V CDR1 and CDR2: DFQATT, SNEGSKA (reference sequence). Trimming took off 3 bases at V and 6 bases at J, with 18 bases between the two ends. This CDR3 contains 15 residues. The source of this sequence is a young woman with multiple sclerosis. The chain joins TRBV20-1 to TRBJ2-1, with D possibly TRBD2 on 6 matching bases. What was sequenced was PBMCs. In nucleotides, the CDR3 is TGCAGTGCTAGGTCCCGTGAGCGGGTGGGCAATGAGCAGTTCTTC. This sequence encodes CSARSRERVGNEQFF.